This is a list of T cell receptor beta chains from one sample in a study of blood T cell repertoires in COVID-19. The repertoire was sequenced with immunoSEQ multiplex PCR; TCRdb's copy has only in-frame clones and lacks some. The sample consists of more than 85,000 clones, 70% to 90% of them appearing once. The specimen was peripheral blood. These receptors all come from a man in his fifties or sixties with active COVID-19. CDR3s leave out the opening cysteine and the closing phenylalanine or tryptophan. The order of the fields is clone size, V gene, CDR3 protein. The size of a clone is reported for some rows only, either as once, few or many, or as a class for expanded clones.

clone size: .; V gene: TRBV12-5; CDR3 protein: ASGLVSGGRGRTNEKLF
clone size: .; V gene: TRBV18; CDR3 protein: ASSLDINQPQH
clone size: .; V gene: TRBV6-1; CDR3 protein: ASSDTGMNTEAF
clone size: .; V gene: TRBV5-6; CDR3 protein: ASSLGGHNLQETQY
clone size: .; V gene: TRBV13; CDR3 protein: ASKEGGTHAYGYT
clone size: few; V gene: TRBV5-1; CDR3 protein: ASSLAGRSPLH
clone size: .; V gene: TRBV19; CDR3 protein: ASSIEVGGGYNEQF
clone size: .; V gene: TRBV7-2; CDR3 protein: ASSQWAGASSYNEQF
clone size: .; V gene: TRBV7-2; CDR3 protein: ASTSGLIAKNIQY
clone size: few; V gene: TRBV18; CDR3 protein: ASSPIQGNQPQH
clone size: .; V gene: TRBV19; CDR3 protein: ASSIGQGGRHGYT
clone size: .; V gene: TRBV18; CDR3 protein: ASSSSGQAYGYT
clone size: .; V gene: TRBV10-3; CDR3 protein: AISERRELGGYT
clone size: .; V gene: TRBV7-9; CDR3 protein: ASSARDRAEETQY